The 18 T cell receptor beta chains in this list originate from one sample, sequenced in a study of sequential checkpoint blockade in melanoma. The treatment: randomized to nivolumab then ipilimumab (arm A) or the reverse (arm B). Using immunoSEQ multiplex PCR, the repertoire was profiled, and TCRdb retains in-frame clones only, with some absent. The profile shows about 11,000 clones, around 27% of them singletons. The sample consisted of tumor tissue (inferred from file names), taken from a patient given nivolumab and ipilimumab in sequence. These receptors originate from a human donor with melanoma.

This clone occurred many times. The V gene is TRBV11-3, the J gene TRBJ2-3; D remains unclear. V was cut by 5 bases and J by 0 bases, with 12 bases left in between. CDR1 and CDR2 (germline): SGHNT, YENEEA. This CDR3 has 15 residues. The chain's CDR3 is CASSQGPPSTDTQYF. The DNA for the CDR3 is TGTGCCAGCAGCCAAGGGCCCCCCAGCACAGATACGCAGTATTTT.

This clone was observed a few times. This chain uses TRBV6-8 with TRBJ1-1; a weak D match, TRBD1 (6 bases). V shed 6 bases and J shed 3 bases, with 20 bases lying between them. The CDR3 is made up of 16 amino acids. Germline V gene sequence: CDR1 MNHGY, CDR2 SAAAGT. The CDR3 is CASSPRFGGGDTEAFF. CDR3 nucleotides: TGTGCCAGCAGCCCCCGTTTCGGGGGCGGCGACACTGAAGCTTTCTTT.

This clone was counted a single time. V is TRBV18 and J is TRBJ2-3, with TRBD1 identical over 9 bases. The CDR3 consists of 15 residues. V shed 3 bases and J 2 bases; nucleotides not matched to a gene: 3. The V gene's germline CDR1 is KGHSH and CDR2 LQKENI. The CDR3 here is CASSPGQGITDTQYF. CDR3 DNA sequence: TGTGCCAGCTCACCGGGACAGGGAATCACAGATACGCAGTATTTT. The full variable domain, completed using reference TRBV18 and TRBJ2-3, is NAGVMQNPRHLVRRRGQEARLRCSPMKGHSHVYWYRQLPEEGLKFMVYLQKENIIDESGMPKERFSAEFPKEGPSILRIQQVVRGDSAAYFCASSPGQGITDTQYFGPGTRLTVL.

This clone was seen only a few times. The rearrangement links TRBV5-1 to TRBJ2-5; 11 positions agree with TRBD1. The V gene end was trimmed by 4 bases and the J gene end by 5 bases; junction bases not matched to a gene: 7. Germline CDR1 reads SGHRS; CDR2 reads YFSETQ. CDR3 size: 15 residues. The CDR3 sequence is CASSQADRGRETQYF. Written as DNA, the CDR3 is TGCGCCAGCAGCCAGGCGGACAGGGGGCGGGAGACCCAGTACTTC. Complete variable domain (other parts from reference TRBV5-1 and TRBJ2-5): KAGVTQTPRYLIKTRGQQVTLSCSPISGHRSVSWYQQTPGQGLQFLFEYFSETQRNKGNFPGRFSGRQFSNSRSEMNVSTLELGDSALYLCASSQADRGRETQYFGPGTRLLVL.

This clone was counted a few times. The chain is built from TRBV19 and TRBJ1-5; 11 positions match TRBD1. The trim removed 3 bases at V and 4 bases at J, leaving 2 bases unmatched. The germline CDR1 and CDR2 sequences are LNHDA and SQIVND (reference sequence). The CDR3 is 15 residues long. Here the CDR3 reads CASSIGTGGNQPQHF. CDR3 DNA sequence: TGTGCCAGTAGTATCGGGACAGGGGGGAATCAGCCCCAGCATTTT.

V and J are TRBV5-1 and TRBJ2-2; D might be TRBD2 (6 bases). CDR1 and CDR2 from the germline V gene are SGHRS and YFSETQ. This CDR3 is built from 14 residues. With 7 bases removed from V and 2 bases from J, the gap between germline ends came to 12 bases. As DNA, the CDR3 is TGCGCCAGCTTCCGGGAGATAAACACCGGGGAGCTGTTTTTT. Residues: CASFREINTGELFF. The full variable domain, in which reference TRBV5-1 and TRBJ2-2 provide the parts outside the CDR3, is KAGVTQTPRYLIKTRGQQVTLSCSPISGHRSVSWYQQTPGQGLQFLFEYFSETQRNKGNFPGRFSGRQFSNSRSEMNVSTLELGDSALYLCASFREINTGELFFGEGSRLTVL.

The chain links TRBV9 to TRBJ2-2; TRBD1 matches 7 bases. Germline V gene sequence: CDR1 SGDLS, CDR2 YYNGEE. Losses at the gene ends were 0 bases for V and 6 bases for J; bases not matched to a gene: 2. The CDR3 is 14 amino acids. The CDR3 here is CASSVAQGAGELFF. Written as DNA, the CDR3 is TGTGCCAGCAGCGTAGCCCAGGGGGCCGGGGAGCTGTTTTTT.

V usage is TRBV14 and J usage is TRBJ1-6; D might be TRBD1 (5 bases). The CDR3 is made up of 13 amino acids. Germline V lookup: CDR1 SGHDN, CDR2 FVKESK. V was clipped by 4 bases and J by 10 bases, with 11 bases between them. The CDR3 sequence: CASSPRGDSPLHF. The CDR3 DNA reads as TGTGCCAGCAGCCCTAGGGGAGACTCACCCCTCCACTTT.

The chain links TRBV5-1 to TRBJ2-2; D is uncertain. Looked up from germline, CDR1 is SGHRS and CDR2 is YFSETQ. The ends were cut back, 1 base at V and 0 bases at J, with 4 bases in the middle. The CDR3 contains 14 residues. As DNA, the CDR3 is TGCGCCAGCAGCTTGACAACGAACACCGGGGAGCTGTTTTTT. Its translation is CASSLTTNTGELFF.

This clone was recorded only once. The chain is built from TRBV5-1 and TRBJ1-1, with 8 bases fitting TRBD1. The CDR3 loop spans 14 amino acids. The V segment lost 0 bases and the J segment 11 bases; nucleotides outside the gene matches: 9. Germline V CDR1 and CDR2: SGHRS, YFSETQ. CDR3 residues: CASSLADRGGMAFF. The CDR3 DNA follows: TGCGCCAGCAGCTTGGCTGACAGGGGCGGGATGGCTTTCTTT.

The chain carries TRBV6-8 and TRBJ2-2; D uncertain. Germline loops: CDR1 MNHGY, CDR2 SAAAGT. The CDR3 runs to 16 residues. V dropped 0 bases and J dropped 1 base, with 9 bases sitting between them. In DNA, the CDR3 is TGTGCCAGCAGTTACTCCGGGTCGGAGAACACCGGGGAGCTGTTTTTT. This translates into CASSYSGSENTGELFF.

The table lists this clone with a few counts. V usage is TRBV28 and J usage is TRBJ1-4; D gene uncertain. This CDR3 has 13 residues. V was clipped by 3 bases and J by 4 bases, with 6 bases between them. Germline loops: CDR1 MDHEN, CDR2 SYDVKM. CDR3 region: CASSFPSNEKLFF. DNA of the CDR3: TGTGCCAGCAGTTTCCCCAGTAATGAAAAACTGTTTTTT.

CDR3 DNA: TGTGCCAGCAGCTTAGTGTCCGGGTCCGGAAACACCATATATTTT. Amino acid sequence: CASSLVSGSGNTIYF. V is TRBV7-7 and J is TRBJ1-3; no clear D. The CDR3 loop spans 15 amino acids. The germline CDR1 and CDR2 sequences are SSHAT and FNYEAQ (reference sequence). The V end was cut by 1 base, the J end by 4 bases, with 11 bases between.

The CDR3 sequence is CASSRTTGTGDTEAFF. CDR3 in DNA: TGTGCCAGCTCACGTACGACCGGGACAGGGGACACTGAAGCTTTCTTT. The chain recombines TRBV18 with TRBJ1-1; the match to TRBD1 covers 10 bases. The ends lost 4 bases at V and 3 bases at J; junction bases unmatched: 8. In germline, CDR1 is KGHSH, CDR2 LQKENI. The CDR3 spans 16 residues.

This clone has only a few counts. This sequence joins TRBV12-5 and TRBJ2-2; 12 bases line up with TRBD2. The germline gives CDR1 LGHNT, CDR2 FRNRAP. The CDR3 runs to 16 residues. The CDR3 reads CASNSRTSGAAGELFF. The CDR3 DNA follows: TGTGCCAGCAATTCTAGGACTAGCGGGGCGGCCGGGGAGCTGTTTTTT.

This chain links TRBV5-1 with TRBJ1-6, with 10 bases identical to TRBD1. J was trimmed by 5 bases and V by 2 bases; bases with no gene match: 4. Germline assignment: CDR1 SGHRS and CDR2 YFSETQ. The CDR3 length is 16 residues. The CDR3 region has the DNA TGCGCCAGCAGCTTAAGGACAGGGGGAAATAATTCACCCCTCCACTTT. Its protein is CASSLRTGGNNSPLHF.

The V and J genes are TRBV30 and TRBJ1-5; a possible D gene is TRBD1 (5 bases). CDR1 GTSNPN and CDR2 SVGIG come from the germline V gene (reference sequence). V lost 0 bases to trimming and J lost 5 bases, with 11 bases between them. The CDR3 has 14 amino acids. CDR3 amino acids: CAWSVGRADQPQHF. The CDR3 nucleotides read TGTGCCTGGAGTGTTGGCAGGGCCGATCAGCCCCAGCATTTT.

This clone was detected a few times. The chain couples TRBV11-3 to TRBJ1-6; unclear D gene. Germline V gives CDR1 SGHNT, CDR2 YENEEA. V shed 8 bases and J shed 7 bases, with 21 bases lying between them. The CDR3 totals 16 residues. The CDR3 here is CASGVDTRASNSPLHF. CDR3 sequence (DNA): TGTGCCAGCGGCGTTGACACCCGGGCGTCAAATTCACCCCTCCACTTT.